This is a list of T cell receptor beta chains from one sample in a study of technical replicates of blood from a handful of donors. The protocol was immunoSEQ multiplex PCR, while the TCRdb copy is restricted to in-frame clones and leaves out a portion. The sample records 40,000 to 60,000 clones, roughly 84% being singletons. Input material: PBMCs. These receptors came from a human donor in good health. Some clones in this sample may be carry-over from other donors' samples. The conserved cysteine and the conserved F or W are not part of the CDR3 here.

J gene,V gene,CDR3 protein
TRBJ2-3,TRBV5-1,ASSEGLAAGTDTQY
TRBJ2-7,TRBV7-2,ASSHPILETPSYEQY
TRBJ2-2,TRBV11-3,ASCRGHTGELF
TRBJ2-1,TRBV5-1,ASSTERGRGGRNEQF
TRBJ1-2,TRBV4-3,ASSQEGGRSGYT
TRBJ1-2,TRBV30,AWSPQDYGYT
TRBJ1-1,TRBV15,ATSRDGRNTEAF
TRBJ1-4,TRBV25-1,ASSEPGSNEKLF
TRBJ1-2,TRBV5-6,ASSSDNAGYGYT
TRBJ1-2,TRBV4-1,ASSQEGTVYGYT
TRBJ1-1,TRBV19,ASSMAALVGAEAF
TRBJ2-1,TRBV2,ASGESEGLAGAVYNEQF
TRBJ1-1,TRBV6-5,ASSPRGTGRTEAF
TRBJ2-5,TRBV29-1,SVAKETQY
TRBJ2-3,TRBV7-2,ASSMDYTADTQY
TRBJ2-7,TRBV5-1,ASSLPSGTDEQY
TRBJ2-1,TRBV18,ASSPWLAGESEQF
TRBJ2-3,TRBV6-5,ASNPSGSFADTQY
TRBJ2-3,TRBV1,TSSQEVSGGGNSTDTQY
TRBJ1-4,TRBV15,ATSRRDPYNEKLF
TRBJ2-7,TRBV27,ASTGGMRNEQY
TRBJ1-1,TRBV2,ASRTGQGNEAF
TRBJ2-1,TRBV6-5,ASSYLLDDNEQF
TRBJ2-1,TRBV5-1,ASTLRTTNNEQF
TRBJ1-2,TRBV5-1,ASSPGQGAGYGYT
TRBJ2-7,TRBV18,ASSPGQGLYEQY
TRBJ2-1,TRBV5-1,ASSRTSGDSSYNEQF
TRBJ1-5,TRBV5-1,ASSHGGAQYSNQPQH